The clone carrying this T cell receptor (beta chain) was counted many times. The antigen is unknown. The germline gives CDR1 MDHEN, CDR2 SYDVKM. Trimming removed 2 bases at V and 3 bases at J, with 14 bases between. The CDR3 length is 15 residues. Noted time point: newly diagnosed GD, antithyroid drugs for less than 3 months. TCR sequences were obtained from RNA taken from PBMCs. This specimen belongs to a study of regulatory T cells in long-lasting Graves disease. Study as a whole: Under 3 months of antithyroid drugs had been taken by newly diagnosed Graves' patients. Study-wide findings and caveats: Persistent Graves' patients had lower TCR diversity than newly diagnosed ones.

Combining iRepertoire HTBI primers with Arm-PCR of CDR3 regions, the authors built TCR beta libraries. Using its own MiXCR run on the multiplex PCR reads, TCRdb lists one record per CDR3 protein. Seen here are about 620,000 distinct CDR3 sequences, roughly 16% observed once, and the top ten hold 18%. The same sample was also used in a study of T cells in Graves' hyperthyroidism and ophthalmopathy. That investigation notes: Uncontrolled infection, other autoimmune disease, pregnancy or lactation disqualified patients from enrolment. The HTBI primer set was used in a first-round RT-PCR of the TCR CDR3.

Here the sequenced sample was peripheral blood mononuclear cells (PBMCs), taken at new diagnosis, from a patient treated with antithyroid drugs. The chain links TRBV28 to TRBJ2-7; no clear D. The sequence came from a woman between 25 and 40 years old with Graves disease. The CDR3 DNA follows: TGTGCCAGCAGTTTAACCGGGTCCCCTCTCTACGAGCAGTACTTC. Protein sequence: CASSLTGSPLYEQYF.